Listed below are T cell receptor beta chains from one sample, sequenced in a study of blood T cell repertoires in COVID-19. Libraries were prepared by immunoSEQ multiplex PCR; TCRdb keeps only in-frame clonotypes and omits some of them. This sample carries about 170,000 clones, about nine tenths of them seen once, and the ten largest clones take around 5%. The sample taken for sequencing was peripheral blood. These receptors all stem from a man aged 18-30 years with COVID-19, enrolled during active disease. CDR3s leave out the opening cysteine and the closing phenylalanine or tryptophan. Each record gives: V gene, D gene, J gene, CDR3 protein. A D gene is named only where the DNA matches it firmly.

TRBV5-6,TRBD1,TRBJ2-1,ASSRQGSTYNEQF
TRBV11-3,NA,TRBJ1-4,ASSLTCGTANEKLF
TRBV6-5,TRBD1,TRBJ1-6,ASSYLVGQQNSPLH
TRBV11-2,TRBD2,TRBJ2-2,ASSPLAGAGAGELF
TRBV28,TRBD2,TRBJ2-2,ASSSRTRWTGGSGASGELF
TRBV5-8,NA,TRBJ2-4,ASSLVREGLAKNIQY
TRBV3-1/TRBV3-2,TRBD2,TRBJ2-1,ASSPRASGYNEQF
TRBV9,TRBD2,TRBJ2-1,ASSGAGNNEQF
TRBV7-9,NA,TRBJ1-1,ASSPIPGGNTEAF
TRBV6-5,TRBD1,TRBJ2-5,ASGRTGTETQY
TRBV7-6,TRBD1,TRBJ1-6,ASSRRGQTNSPLH
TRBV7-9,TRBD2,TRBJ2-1,ASSLGFSGRANNEQF
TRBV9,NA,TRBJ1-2,ASSPPGGGYGYT
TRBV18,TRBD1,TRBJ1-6,ASSQFGTGTNSPLH
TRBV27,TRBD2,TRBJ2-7,ASGLSGSGYEQY
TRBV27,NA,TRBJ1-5,ASSRGPEGNQPQH
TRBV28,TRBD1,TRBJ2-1,ASSALGQGPYNEQF
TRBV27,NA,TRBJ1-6,ASSPPRRGWNSPLH
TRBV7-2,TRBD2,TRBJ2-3,ASSLEGGYTQY
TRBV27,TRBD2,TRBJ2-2,ASSGLAGAGGELF
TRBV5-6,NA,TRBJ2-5,ASSLGYTETQY
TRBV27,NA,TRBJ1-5,ASSPGSYNQPQH
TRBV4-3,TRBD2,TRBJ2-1,ASSQDGPSGYEQF
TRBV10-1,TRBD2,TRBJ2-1,ASKIPGRSGRGSYNEQF
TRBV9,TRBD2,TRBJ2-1,ASSPGLAGNEQF
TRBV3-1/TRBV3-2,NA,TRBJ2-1,ASSPTGPVDNEQF
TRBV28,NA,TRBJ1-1,ASSFSRGAPSLKAF
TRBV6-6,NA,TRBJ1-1,ASSYGPGMNTEAF
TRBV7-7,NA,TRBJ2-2,ASSPSRDLFGELF
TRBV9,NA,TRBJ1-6,ASSDGSSYNSPLH
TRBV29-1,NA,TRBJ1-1,SVGEVIMNTEAF
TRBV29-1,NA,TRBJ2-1,SVDGAEGF
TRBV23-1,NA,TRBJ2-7,ASSQSGPGLGGRVYEQY
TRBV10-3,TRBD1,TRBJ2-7,AISRDRGREQY
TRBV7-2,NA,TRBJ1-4,ASSLGGHNEKLL
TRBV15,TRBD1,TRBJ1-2,ATSRTGGAGYGYT
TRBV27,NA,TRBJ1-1,ASSLLRVQGPTEAF
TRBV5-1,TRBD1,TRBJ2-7,ASRWTGGGSGEQY
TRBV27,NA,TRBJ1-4,ASSFGPKGRPNEKLL
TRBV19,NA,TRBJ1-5,ATSGGYSNQPQH
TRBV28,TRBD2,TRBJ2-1,ASRRLAGSYNEQF
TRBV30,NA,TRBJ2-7,AWSWGLSTYEQY
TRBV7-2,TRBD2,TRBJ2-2,ASSLGSGLAGGELF
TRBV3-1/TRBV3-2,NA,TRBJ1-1,ASSQEFAGKAEAF
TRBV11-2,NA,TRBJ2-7,ASSLGGHYEQY
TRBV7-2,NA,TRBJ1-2,ASSPKEGIVGYT
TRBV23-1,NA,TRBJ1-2,ASRLQAGFYGYT
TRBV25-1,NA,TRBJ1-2,ASSDGTNYGYT